The TCR beta chain described here comes from a study of blood T cell repertoires in COVID-19. Across the study: Both acute and convalescent COVID-19 samples were obtained from the United States, Italy and Spain. The analysed material was cDNA or gDNA that came from T cells, B-cell-depleted T cells, or PBMCs.

The CDR3 runs to 16 residues. Germline V gene data show CDR1 as SGDLS and CDR2 as YYNGEE. Trimming took 0 bases from V and 1 from J; bases not matched to a gene: 4. Under the authors' procedure: Cell counts per sample came from amplifying reference gene primers. Profiled with immunoSEQ multiplex PCR; TCRdb holds only in-frame clones, not every one. The DNA was the basis for D and trimming; V, J and clone size are from that table. The table has a few hundred thousand clones, about 90% seen once. The source of this sequence is a man aged 55 to 70 with acute or convalescent COVID-19. Specimen: peripheral blood. The chain links TRBV9 to TRBJ2-3, with 8 bases identical to TRBD2. The CDR3: CASSVELAEGTDTQYF. DNA for the CDR3: TGTGCCAGCAGCGTAGAACTAGCGGAGGGCACAGATACGCAGTATTTT.